One sample yielded the 24 T cell receptor beta chains listed below, sequenced in a study of shared clonotypes between healthy human individuals. TCRdb keeps only in-frame clones here, not all; method: immunoSEQ multiplex PCR. In the table there are about 2.1 million clones, approximately 94% of which are singletons. Only CD45RO-negative cells positively selected for CCR7 counted as naive CD8 cells, so terminally differentiated effector memory CD45RA+ cells were excluded. Material for sequencing was naive CD8+ T cells from PBMCs. The source is a man younger than 35 in good health. Some clones in this sample may be carry-over from other donors' samples.

The chain links TRBV6-5 to TRBJ2-1; D tentatively reads TRBD1 or TRBD2 (5 bases each). Germline CDR1 and CDR2: MNHEY and SVGAGI. Trimming removed 5 bases from V and 3 bases from J, with 14 bases in between. CDR3 length: 15 residues. The CDR3 nucleotides are TGTGCCAGCAGTCGACCCGGGACCATCTACAATGAGCAGTTCTTC. This encodes CASSRPGTIYNEQFF.

V usage is TRBV27 and J usage is TRBJ1-2; 10 bases fit TRBD1. The germline V gene encodes CDR1 MNHEY and CDR2 SMNVEV (reference sequence). V shed 3 bases, J shed 6 bases, and the junction held 10 bases outside the gene matches. This CDR3 has 16 amino acids. CDR3 in amino acids: CASSFLGTGVGDGYTF. In DNA, the CDR3 is TGTGCCAGCAGTTTCTTGGGGACAGGGGTGGGCGATGGCTACACCTTC.

The chain recombines TRBV2 with TRBJ2-2; 9 bases line up with TRBD2. The CDR3 is 17 residues long. From germline, CDR1 is SNHLY and CDR2 FYNNEI. The trim removed 2 bases at V and 1 base at J, leaving 5 bases unmatched. CDR3 residues: CASSEKLAGRNTGELFF. DNA for the CDR3: TGTGCCAGCAGTGAAAAGCTAGCGGGGAGGAACACCGGGGAGCTGTTTTTT.

The chain couples TRBV9 to TRBJ2-3, with D maybe TRBD1 (7 bases). The length of the CDR3 is 14 residues. Germline CDR1 SGDLS, CDR2 YYNGEE. V gave up 5 bases and J gave up 2 bases, with 12 bases separating them. CDR3 sequence: CASSGGTVTDTQYF. The CDR3 DNA follows: TGTGCCAGCAGTGGAGGGACAGTCACAGATACGCAGTATTTT. The entire variable domain, with the rest obtained from reference TRBV9 and TRBJ2-3, is as follows: DSGVTQTPKHLITATGQRVTLRCSPRSGDLSVYWYQQSLDQGLQFLIQYYNGEERAKGNILERFSAQQFPDLHSELNLSSLELGDSALYFCASSGGTVTDTQYFGPGTRLTVL.

The CDR3 reads CSVAGTLSSYNEQFF. CDR3 DNA sequence: TGCAGCGTTGCCGGGACACTAAGCTCCTACAATGAGCAGTTCTTC. The chain has TRBV29-1 and TRBJ2-1, with D possibly being TRBD1 (6 bases). CDR3 length: 15 residues. CDR1 and CDR2 from the germline V gene are SQVTM and ANQGSEA. The germline V and J ends were trimmed by 4 bases and 0 bases, with 13 bases remaining between them.

The chain is built from TRBV15 and TRBJ2-3; a weak D match, TRBD1 (6 bases). V was shortened by 3 bases and J by 5 bases, with 12 bases between the two germline ends. Germline CDR1 LNHNV, CDR2 YYDKDF (reference sequence). This CDR3 has 14 amino acids. CDR3 amino acids: CATSSPTGQDTQYF. In nucleotides, the CDR3 is TGTGCCACCAGCAGTCCTACAGGGCAAGATACGCAGTATTTT.

The CDR3 sequence: CASSLNRGEGTEAFF. The DNA for the CDR3 is TGCGCCAGCAGCCTCAACAGGGGTGAGGGAACTGAAGCTTTCTTT. The chain has TRBV5-1 and TRBJ1-1, with TRBD1 identical over 7 bases. Germline loops: CDR1 SGHRS, CDR2 YFSETQ. The CDR3 has 15 amino acids. Trimming at V came to 4 bases and at J to 5 bases, leaving 11 bases not matched to a gene. Together with reference TRBV5-1 and TRBJ1-1, the CDR3 gives the full variable domain: KAGVTQTPRYLIKTRGQQVTLSCSPISGHRSVSWYQQTPGQGLQFLFEYFSETQRNKGNFPGRFSGRQFSNSRSEMNVSTLELGDSALYLCASSLNRGEGTEAFFGQGTRLTVV.

Comments on this clone: Other nucleotide sequences from this sample produce the same CDR3. The CDR3 DNA sequence: TGCGCCAGCACGGGACAGGGAGCCTACGAGCAGTACTTC. Its translation is CASTGQGAYEQYF. The chain carries TRBV5-1 and TRBJ2-7; TRBD1 aligns across 9 bases. Germline V CDR1 and CDR2: SGHRS, YFSETQ. This CDR3 comprises 13 residues. The trim removed 6 bases at V and 2 bases at J, leaving 3 bases unmatched.

The V and J genes are TRBV29-1 and TRBJ2-3; 8 nucleotides align to TRBD2. Per germline, CDR1 SQVTM and CDR2 ANQGSEA. V gave up 6 bases and J gave up 6 bases; unmatched junction bases: 8. The CDR3 is 13 residues long. Here the CDR3 DNA reads TGCAGCGTGCAACTAGCGGCTTCGGATACGCAGTATTTT. Amino acids: CSVQLAASDTQYF.

The chain carries TRBV27 and TRBJ2-7, with a tentative D call TRBD1 (6 bases). Trimming shortened V by 0 bases and J by 3 bases, and 9 bases separated the two germline ends. In germline, CDR1 is MNHEY, CDR2 SMNVEV (reference sequence). This CDR3 region has 14 residues. The DNA of the CDR3 is TGTGCCAGCAGTTTATCAAGGGGGTTCTACGAGCAGTACTTC. This codes for CASSLSRGFYEQYF.

The chain has TRBV29-1 and TRBJ2-4; weak D call: TRBD1 (6 bases). V shed 6 bases and J shed 0 bases, with 18 bases lying between them. From germline, CDR1 is SQVTM and CDR2 ANQGSEA. This CDR3 is built from 16 residues. CDR3 sequence reads: CSVTGTPNQAKNIQYF. The CDR3 DNA follows: TGCAGCGTAACCGGGACACCCAATCAAGCCAAAAACATTCAGTACTTC.

V is TRBV28 and J is TRBJ2-5; D might be TRBD1 or TRBD2, each matching 5 bases. The CDR3 has 14 amino acids. V was shortened by 7 bases and J by 5 bases, with 17 bases between the two germline ends. Germline V gene sequence: CDR1 MDHEN, CDR2 SYDVKM. The CDR3: CASKRGRATETQYF. CDR3 in DNA: TGTGCCAGCAAGAGGGGTCGGGCGACGGAGACCCAGTACTTC. Filled out from reference TRBV28 and TRBJ2-5, the complete variable domain reads DVKVTQSSRYLVKRTGEKVFLECVQDMDHENMFWYRQDPGLGLRLIYFSYDVKMKEKGDIPEGYSVSREKKERFSLILESASTNQTSMYLCASKRGRATETQYFGPGTRLLVL.

The CDR3, as DNA: TGCGCCAGCAGCCAAGGGACAGGGATTGGTTTCCACACTGAAGCTTTCTTT. Protein sequence: CASSQGTGIGFHTEAFF. The chain links TRBV4-1 to TRBJ1-1, with 8 bases identical to TRBD1. The CDR3 totals 17 residues. Unmatched junction bases numbered 10, after V lost 1 base and J lost 3 bases. CDR1 is MGHRA and CDR2 is YSYEKL in the germline V gene.

The chain recombines TRBV27 with TRBJ2-7, with 8 bases matching TRBD1. The CDR3 extends over 16 amino acids. The V gene end was trimmed by 4 bases and the J gene end by 4 bases; junction bases not matched to a gene: 12. CDR1 is MNHEY and CDR2 is SMNVEV in the germline V gene (reference sequence). CDR3 protein: CASSSVGTGAGYEQYF. As DNA, the CDR3 is TGTGCCAGCAGTTCGGTAGGGACAGGTGCAGGGTACGAGCAGTACTTC.

The chain recombines TRBV5-1 with TRBJ2-2, with D uncertain. Germline V gene data show CDR1 as SGHRS and CDR2 as YFSETQ. Trimming removed 0 bases at V and 4 bases at J, with 13 bases between. This CDR3 contains 16 residues. For the CDR3, the DNA is TGCGCCAGCAGCTTGGCGCCAGACACGGGCACCGGGGAGCTGTTTTTT. Protein: CASSLAPDTGTGELFF.

This clone was picked up a small number of times. The rearrangement uses TRBV10-3 and TRBJ2-2, with TRBD2 as a possible D gene (5 bases). Germline CDR1 and CDR2: ENHRY and SYGVKD. V dropped 10 bases and J dropped 3 bases, with 9 bases sitting between them. CDR3 length: 12 residues. CDR3 coding DNA: TGTGCCACCATGCGGGACACCGGGGAGCTGTTTTTT. Translation gives CATMRDTGELFF.

The chain couples TRBV5-1 to TRBJ2-7, with 11 bases fitting TRBD1. This CDR3 has 14 residues. The junction had 6 bases not matched to a gene; V was cut back by 5 bases and J by 5 bases. Germline CDR1 reads SGHRS; CDR2 reads YFSETQ. CDR3 in amino acids: CASSEDRGLDEQYF. In nucleotides, the CDR3 is TGCGCCAGCAGTGAGGACAGGGGGCTAGACGAGCAGTACTTC. Supplemented by reference TRBV5-1 and TRBJ2-7, the full variable domain reads KAGVTQTPRYLIKTRGQQVTLSCSPISGHRSVSWYQQTPGQGLQFLFEYFSETQRNKGNFPGRFSGRQFSNSRSEMNVSTLELGDSALYLCASSEDRGLDEQYFGPGTRLTVT.

This chain joins TRBV7-2 and TRBJ1-3; 7 positions match TRBD1. CDR1 and CDR2 (germline): SGHTA, FQGNSA. CDR3 length: 15 residues. Unmatched junction bases numbered 4, after V lost 5 bases and J lost 0 bases. The CDR3 region has the DNA TGTGCCAGCAGCACGGACAGGAGCTCTGGAAACACCATATATTTT. Protein: CASSTDRSSGNTIYF.

The rearrangement links TRBV11-2 to TRBJ2-1; D call uncertain. Trimming pared 4 bases from V and 0 bases from J, leaving 13 bases between. The CDR3 consists of 16 residues. Germline CDR1 reads SGHAT; CDR2 reads FQNNGV. The CDR3 is CASSSLGRSSYNEQFF. CDR3 bases: TGTGCCAGCAGCTCCCTCGGGCGGAGCTCCTACAATGAGCAGTTCTTC.

Regarding this clone: This same CDR3 is encoded by further DNA sequences in the sample. The rearrangement links TRBV27 to TRBJ2-1, with 9 nucleotides matching TRBD2. The CDR3 contains 15 residues. J was trimmed by 3 bases and V by 6 bases; bases with no gene match: 6. Germline V gene sequence: CDR1 MNHEY, CDR2 SMNVEV (reference sequence). The CDR3 loop reads CASSLSGRGYNEQFF. CDR3 nucleotides: TGTGCCAGCAGCCTTAGCGGGAGAGGCTACAATGAGCAGTTCTTC.

About this clone itself: The sample contains more than one DNA sequence encoding this CDR3. The chain couples TRBV27 to TRBJ1-4, with 7 nucleotides matching TRBD1. Unmatched junction bases numbered 4, after V lost 6 bases and J lost 3 bases. This CDR3 is built from 14 residues. Germline CDR1 MNHEY, CDR2 SMNVEV (reference sequence). This CDR3 reads CASSLTGANEKLFF. The CDR3 DNA is TGTGCCAGCAGCCTCACAGGGGCTAATGAAAAACTGTTTTTT.

The chain joins TRBV19 to TRBJ2-7; a possible D gene is TRBD2 (6 bases). CDR1 and CDR2 (germline): LNHDA, SQIVND (reference sequence). V gave up 5 bases and J gave up 2 bases, with 10 bases separating them. CDR3 length: 13 amino acids. CDR3 residues: CASSSGETYEQYF. CDR3 sequence (DNA): TGTGCCAGTAGTTCGGGGGAAACCTACGAGCAGTACTTC.

The J gene is TRBJ1-2, the V gene TRBV28, with a weak D call TRBD1 (6 bases). The CDR3 is 15 amino acids. Between the trimmed V and J ends, which lost 1 base and 7 bases, there was a span of 16 bases. Germline V CDR1 and CDR2: MDHEN, SYDVKM. Here the CDR3 reads CASSLLSTGIGGYTF. The DNA for the CDR3 is TGTGCCAGCAGTTTATTATCCACAGGGATCGGTGGCTACACCTTC.

The chain uses TRBV9 and TRBJ2-7; tentatively, D is TRBD1 (5 bases). Deletions cut 1 base from V and 5 bases from J, with 13 bases between. This CDR3 is 14 amino acids long. Germline V CDR1 and CDR2: SGDLS, YYNGEE. CDR3 nucleotide sequence: TGTGCCAGCAGCGTATCAGGGATCGTAGACGAGCAGTACTTC. This sequence encodes CASSVSGIVDEQYF.